The clone carrying this T cell receptor beta chain was detected a few times. As yet, its antigen is unknown. The sorted Tregs were CD4+CD25+CD127-/low cells. General observations from the study: The TCR gene usage of tumor memory CD4+ T cells clustered together with blood and lymph node memory CD4+ cells and with lymph node naive CD4+ cells.

Per germline, CDR1 MGHRA and CDR2 YSYEKL. Between the trimmed V and J ends, which lost 5 bases and 0 bases, there was a span of 14 bases. The CDR3 covers 16 residues. After constant-region reverse-primer amplification, full-length variable regions underwent semi-nested PCR with Nested Universal Primer A. From the 5' RACE reads, TCRdb called clonotypes with MiXCR, one entry per CDR3 protein. The sample lists 50,000 to 60,000 distinct CDR3 sequences; 20% were seen once. The TCR sequence derives from a female donor with breast cancer. Specimen: tumor-infiltrating Tregs sorted from the breast tumor. This chain links TRBV4-1 with TRBJ2-1; D may be TRBD1 (6 bases). Here the CDR3 DNA reads TGCGCCAGCAGCGATCTAACAGGGAGCTCCTACAATGAGCAGTTCTTC. This codes for CASSDLTGSSYNEQFF.